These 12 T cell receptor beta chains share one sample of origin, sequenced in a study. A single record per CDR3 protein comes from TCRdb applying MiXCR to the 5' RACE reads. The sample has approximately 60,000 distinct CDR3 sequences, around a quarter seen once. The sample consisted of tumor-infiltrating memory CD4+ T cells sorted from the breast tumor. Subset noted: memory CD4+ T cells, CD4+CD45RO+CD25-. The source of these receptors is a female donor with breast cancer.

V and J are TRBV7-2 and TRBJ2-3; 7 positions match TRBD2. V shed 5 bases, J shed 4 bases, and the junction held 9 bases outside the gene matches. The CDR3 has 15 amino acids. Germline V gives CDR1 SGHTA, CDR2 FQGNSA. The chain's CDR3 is CASSPFPRGADTQYF. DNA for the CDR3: TGTGCCAGCAGCCCTTTCCCCCGGGGGGCAGATACGCAGTATTTT. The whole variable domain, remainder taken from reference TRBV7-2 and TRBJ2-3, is GAGVSQSPSNKVTEKGKDVELRCDPISGHTALYWYRQSLGQGLEFLIYFQGNSAPDKSGLPSDRFSAERTGGSVSTLTIQRTQQEDSAVYLCASSPFPRGADTQYFGPGTRLTVL.

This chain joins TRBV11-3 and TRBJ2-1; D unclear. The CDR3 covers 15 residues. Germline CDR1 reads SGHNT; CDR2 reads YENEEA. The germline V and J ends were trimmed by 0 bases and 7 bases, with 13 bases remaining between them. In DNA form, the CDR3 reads TGTGCCAGCAGCTTAGAAGCCCTAGGCCCAAATGAGCAGTTCTTC. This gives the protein CASSLEALGPNEQFF.

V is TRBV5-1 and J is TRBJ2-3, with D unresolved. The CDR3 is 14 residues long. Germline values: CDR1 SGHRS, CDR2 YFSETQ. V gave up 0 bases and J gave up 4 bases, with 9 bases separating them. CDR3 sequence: CASSLGYSADTQYF. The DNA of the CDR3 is TGCGCCAGCAGCTTGGGTTACAGCGCAGATACGCAGTATTTT.

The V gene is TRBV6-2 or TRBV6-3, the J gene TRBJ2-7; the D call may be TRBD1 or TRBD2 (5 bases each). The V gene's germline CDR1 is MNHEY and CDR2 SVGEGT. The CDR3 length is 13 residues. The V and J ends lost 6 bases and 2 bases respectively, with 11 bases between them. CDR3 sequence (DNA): TGTGCCAGCAGGGGGACGGCGACCTACGAGCAGTACTTC. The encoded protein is CASRGTATYEQYF.

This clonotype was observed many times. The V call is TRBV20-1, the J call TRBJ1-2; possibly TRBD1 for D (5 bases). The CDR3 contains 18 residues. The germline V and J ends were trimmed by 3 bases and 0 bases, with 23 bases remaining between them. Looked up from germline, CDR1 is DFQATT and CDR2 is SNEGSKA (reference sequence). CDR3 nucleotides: TGCAGTGCTAGCATTACCCGAGAGGGGCGTGGAGCTAACTATGGCTACACCTTC. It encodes CSASITREGRGANYGYTF.

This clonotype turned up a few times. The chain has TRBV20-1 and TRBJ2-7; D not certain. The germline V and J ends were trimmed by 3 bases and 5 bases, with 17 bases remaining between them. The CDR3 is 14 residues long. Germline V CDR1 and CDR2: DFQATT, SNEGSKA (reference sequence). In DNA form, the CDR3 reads TGCAGTGCTAGTCATCCCAGGTCTTTCGACGAGCAGTACTTC. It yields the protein CSASHPRSFDEQYF.

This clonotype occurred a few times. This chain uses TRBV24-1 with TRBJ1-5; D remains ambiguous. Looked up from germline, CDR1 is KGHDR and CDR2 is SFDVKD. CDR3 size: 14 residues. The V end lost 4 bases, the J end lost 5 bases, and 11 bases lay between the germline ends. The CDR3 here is CATSDRAVYQPQHF. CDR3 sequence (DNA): TGTGCCACCAGTGACCGAGCCGTCTATCAGCCCCAGCATTTT.

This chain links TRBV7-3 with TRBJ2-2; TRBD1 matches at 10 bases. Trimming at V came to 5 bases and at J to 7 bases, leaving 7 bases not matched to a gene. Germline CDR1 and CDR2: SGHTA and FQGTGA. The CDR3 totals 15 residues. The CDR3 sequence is CASSPSTGGLGELFF. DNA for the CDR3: TGTGCCAGCAGCCCGTCGACAGGGGGCCTCGGGGAGCTGTTTTTT.

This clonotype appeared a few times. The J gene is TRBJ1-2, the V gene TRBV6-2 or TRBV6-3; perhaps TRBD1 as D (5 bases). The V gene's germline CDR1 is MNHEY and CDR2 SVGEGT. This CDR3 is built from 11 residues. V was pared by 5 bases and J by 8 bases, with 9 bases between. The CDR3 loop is CASSLEGGYTF. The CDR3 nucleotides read TGTGCCAGCAGTCTCGAGGGGGGCTACACCTTC.

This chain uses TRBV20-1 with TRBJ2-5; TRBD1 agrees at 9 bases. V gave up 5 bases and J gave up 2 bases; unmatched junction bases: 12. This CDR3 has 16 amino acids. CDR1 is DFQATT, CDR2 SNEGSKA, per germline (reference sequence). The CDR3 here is CSAPNTGTGRQETQYF. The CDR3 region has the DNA TGCAGTGCTCCCAACACCGGGACAGGGCGTCAAGAGACCCAGTACTTC.

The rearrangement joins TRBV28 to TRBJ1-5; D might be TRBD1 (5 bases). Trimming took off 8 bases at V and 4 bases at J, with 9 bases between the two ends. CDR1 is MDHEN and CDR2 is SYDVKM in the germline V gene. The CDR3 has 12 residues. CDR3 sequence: CASLRQNQPQHF. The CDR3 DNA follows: TGTGCCAGCCTCCGACAGAATCAGCCCCAGCATTTT.

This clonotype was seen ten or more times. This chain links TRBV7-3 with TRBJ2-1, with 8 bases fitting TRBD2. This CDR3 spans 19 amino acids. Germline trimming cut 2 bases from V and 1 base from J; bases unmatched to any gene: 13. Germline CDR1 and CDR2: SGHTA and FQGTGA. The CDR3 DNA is TGTGCCAGCAGCTTACGGGAGGGGGGTGGACTCTCATCCTACAATGAGCAGTTCTTC. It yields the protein CASSLREGGGLSSYNEQFF.